Below, 30 T cell receptor beta chains from the same sample are listed, as sequenced in a study of siplizumab effects on memory and regulatory T cells. The repertoire was sequenced with immunoSEQ multiplex PCR; TCRdb's copy has only in-frame clones and lacks some. The sample lists 110,000 or so clones, about 93% occurring once. The source material was CD4+ T cells sorted from blood. Receptor source: a human donor in good health.

This clone was seen only a few times. This rearrangement joins TRBV7-9 to TRBJ1-1; D unresolved. The germline V gene encodes CDR1 SEHNR and CDR2 FQNEAQ (reference sequence). V was clipped by 6 bases and J by 2 bases, with 10 bases between them. This CDR3 has 13 amino acids. The DNA of the CDR3 is TGTGCCAGCAGTTCACAGAGAAACACTGAAGCTTTCTTT. Protein product: CASSSQRNTEAFF.

The chain couples TRBV19 to TRBJ1-2, with 8 positions matching TRBD1. J lost 0 bases, V lost 5 bases, and 2 bases had no gene match. This CDR3 spans 14 amino acids. Germline assignment: CDR1 LNHDA and CDR2 SQIVND (reference sequence). CDR3 region: CASSLDRANYGYTF. The CDR3 DNA sequence: TGTGCCAGTAGTTTGGACAGGGCTAACTATGGCTACACCTTC.

This rearrangement joins TRBV7-8 to TRBJ2-7; TRBD1 aligns across 9 bases. V lost 5 bases and J lost 6; bases outside the gene matches: 14. Germline V gene lookup returns CDR1 SGHVS and CDR2 FQNEAQ. The CDR3 is 16 residues long. The CDR3 DNA sequence: TGTGCCAGCAGCAGCATAGCCGGGACAGGGCCCCTCGAGCAGTACTTC. Translating gives CASSSIAGTGPLEQYF.

This chain joins TRBV7-9 and TRBJ1-1; D is perhaps TRBD1 (5 bases). The V gene lost 3 bases and the J gene lost 11 bases, with 22 bases spanning the gap. Germline V gene sequence: CDR1 SEHNR, CDR2 FQNEAQ (reference sequence). The CDR3 covers 15 residues. Here the CDR3 reads CASSLPLGRSSRAFF. The CDR3 nucleotides read TGTGCCAGCAGCTTGCCGTTGGGACGGTCCTCAAGGGCTTTCTTT.

V is TRBV5-4 and J is TRBJ2-5; the match to TRBD2 covers 8 bases. The V gene's germline CDR1 is SGHNT and CDR2 YYREEE (reference sequence). The CDR3 has 14 residues. Trimming at V came to 3 bases and at J to 4 bases, leaving 5 bases not matched to a gene. The CDR3 region is CASSSWTSRETQYF. The CDR3 region has the DNA TGTGCCAGCAGCTCCTGGACTAGCCGAGAGACCCAGTACTTC.

This clone occurred once. The chain uses TRBV5-1 and TRBJ1-1; no firm D call. This CDR3 has 12 amino acids. V was pared by 3 bases and J by 5 bases, with 8 bases between. Germline CDR1 reads SGHRS; CDR2 reads YFSETQ. CDR3 in amino acids: CASSSSRTEAFF. Here the CDR3 DNA reads TGCGCCAGCAGCTCCAGTCGGACTGAAGCTTTCTTT.

CDR3 sequence reads: CASSQQRNTEAFF. Here the CDR3 DNA reads TGCGCCAGCAGCCAACAGAGGAACACTGAAGCTTTCTTT. The rearrangement links TRBV4-1 to TRBJ1-1; D uncertain. CDR3 length: 13 residues. V shed 2 bases and J shed 1 base, with 5 bases lying between them. Germline CDR1 reads MGHRA; CDR2 reads YSYEKL.

The chain links TRBV5-4 to TRBJ1-2; 8 nucleotides agree with TRBD1. Trimming cost V 4 bases and J 5 bases; bases outside gene matches: 10. Germline CDR1 reads SGHNT; CDR2 reads YYREEE (reference sequence). The CDR3 is 15 residues long. The CDR3 DNA sequence: TGTGCCAGCAGCAAGTCCGGGACAGGAGAATATGGCTACACCTTC. Translating it yields CASSKSGTGEYGYTF.

The chain carries TRBV27 and TRBJ2-1; TRBD1 agrees at 12 bases. After removal of 8 bases from V and 7 bases from J, the junction contained 6 bases not matched to a gene. There are 14 residues in the CDR3. Germline loops: CDR1 MNHEY, CDR2 SMNVEV (reference sequence). The CDR3 DNA sequence: TGTGCCAGCGGCCGGGACAGGGGGCTAAATGAGCAGTTCTTC. Amino acid sequence: CASGRDRGLNEQFF.

V is TRBV4-3 and J is TRBJ1-5, with D tentatively TRBD1 (5 bases). In germline, CDR1 is LGHNA, CDR2 YSLEER. The CDR3 extends over 16 amino acids. V lost 1 base, J lost 2 bases, and 12 bases lay in between. CDR3: CASSQGTSVGNQPQHF. The CDR3 DNA reads TGCGCCAGCAGCCAAGGGACATCGGTAGGCAATCAGCCCCAGCATTTT.

The CDR3 sequence is CASSQGLLAGESYEQFF. The CDR3 DNA sequence: TGCGCCAGCAGCCAAGGTCTGCTAGCGGGAGAATCATATGAGCAGTTCTTC. The chain uses TRBV4-3 and TRBJ2-1; 10 bases are shared with TRBD2. J lost 8 bases, V lost 1 base, and 11 bases had no gene match. The germline V gene has CDR1 LGHNA and CDR2 YSLEER. CDR3 length equals 17 residues.

This chain links TRBV6-5 with TRBJ1-1, with D tentatively TRBD1 (6 bases). Deletions cut 5 bases from V and 0 bases from J, with 13 bases between. Per germline, CDR1 MNHEY and CDR2 SVGAGI. The CDR3 is 15 amino acids. As DNA, the CDR3 is TGTGCCAGCAGTCGGGGGGCCTGGATGAACACTGAAGCTTTCTTT. Encoded protein: CASSRGAWMNTEAFF.

The chain is built from TRBV6-5 and TRBJ1-2; possibly TRBD1 for D (6 bases). CDR1 is MNHEY and CDR2 is SVGAGI in the germline V gene. Trimming cost V 8 bases and J 4 bases, with 17 bases left between them. CDR3 length: 14 residues. This chain's CDR3 is CASRDTGSIYGYTF. CDR3 nucleotides: TGTGCCAGCCGAGATACAGGGTCGATCTATGGCTACACCTTC.

V and J are TRBV18 and TRBJ2-1; TRBD1 matches at 7 bases. The germline gives CDR1 KGHSH, CDR2 LQKENI. The CDR3 is 15 residues long. V gave up 3 bases and J gave up 7 bases; unmatched junction bases: 9. CDR3 sequence reads: CASSPAGTAQNEQFF. CDR3 coding DNA: TGTGCCAGCTCACCCGCCGGGACAGCCCAGAATGAGCAGTTCTTC.

The genes are TRBV9 and TRBJ2-2; weak D call: TRBD1 (6 bases). CDR1 is SGDLS, CDR2 YYNGEE, per germline. This CDR3 is built from 16 residues. Trimming took 0 bases from V and 3 from J, leaving 12 bases between them. CDR3 loop: CASSVDAWGHTGELFF. CDR3 nucleotides: TGTGCCAGCAGCGTAGATGCTTGGGGGCACACCGGGGAGCTGTTTTTT. The whole variable domain, filled in from reference TRBV9 and TRBJ2-2, reads DSGVTQTPKHLITATGQRVTLRCSPRSGDLSVYWYQQSLDQGLQFLIQYYNGEERAKGNILERFSAQQFPDLHSELNLSSLELGDSALYFCASSVDAWGHTGELFFGEGSRLTVL.

The chain employs TRBV5-4 and TRBJ1-1, with no clear D. V lost 5 bases and J 3 bases, leaving 8 bases between the germline ends. Germline CDR1 and CDR2: SGHNT and YYREEE (reference sequence). The CDR3 is made up of 12 amino acids. CDR3 DNA sequence: TGTGCCAGCAGGTCAGAAGACACTGAAGCTTTCTTT. It specifies CASRSEDTEAFF. Using reference TRBV5-4 and TRBJ1-1 for the parts outside the CDR3, the full variable domain is ETGVTQSPTHLIKTRGQQVTLRCSSQSGHNTVSWYQQALGQGPQFIFQYYREEENGRGNFPPRFSGLQFPNYSSELNVNALELDDSALYLCASRSEDTEAFFGQGTRLTVV.

DNA of the CDR3: TGTGCCACCAGCAGGTGGGGATCGGCCCAGTACTTC. Residues: CATSRWGSAQYF. J is TRBJ2-5 and V is TRBV15; D gene uncertain. This CDR3 region has 12 residues. V was shortened by 3 bases and J by 9 bases, with 11 bases between the two germline ends. The germline V gene has CDR1 LNHNV and CDR2 YYDKDF (reference sequence).

A few counts support this clone. This CDR3 is CASSKGAGEKLFF. The CDR3, as DNA: TGTGCCAGTAGTAAAGGGGCGGGCGAAAAACTGTTTTTT. This rearrangement joins TRBV19 to TRBJ1-4; a weak D match, TRBD1 (5 bases). The length of the CDR3 is 13 residues. Looked up from germline, CDR1 is LNHDA and CDR2 is SQIVND (reference sequence). Trimming cost V 4 bases and J 8 bases, with 11 bases left between them.

This clone was recorded once. This chain uses TRBV27 with TRBJ2-1; D uncertain. V gave up 9 bases and J gave up 1 base, with 16 bases separating them. Germline V lookup: CDR1 MNHEY, CDR2 SMNVEV (reference sequence). The CDR3 extends over 15 amino acids. The CDR3 DNA sequence: TGTGCCAGTAGTGCTCTAGGGTCTTCCTACAATGAGCAGTTCTTC. It specifies CASSALGSSYNEQFF.

The chain has TRBV10-3 and TRBJ2-2; D may match TRBD1 or TRBD2 (5 bases each). This CDR3 spans 14 amino acids. CDR1 and CDR2 (germline): ENHRY, SYGVKD. Trimming took 8 bases from V and 3 from J, leaving 13 bases between them. The CDR3 DNA follows: TGTGCCATCGGGGCGGGTGAGGACACCGGGGAGCTGTTTTTT. Residues: CAIGAGEDTGELFF.

The J gene is TRBJ2-7, the V gene TRBV6-1; D is undetermined. V lost 7 bases to trimming and J lost 4 bases, with 14 bases between them. Germline V gives CDR1 MNHNS, CDR2 SASEGT. The CDR3 extends over 13 amino acids. The CDR3 spells CASNSPALYEQYF. CDR3 sequence (DNA): TGTGCCAGCAATAGCCCCGCCCTGTACGAGCAGTACTTC.

The chain employs TRBV28 and TRBJ1-1; no clear D. Trimming shortened V by 2 bases and J by 6 bases, and 10 bases separated the two germline ends. Germline assignment: CDR1 MDHEN and CDR2 SYDVKM. The CDR3 sequence is 13 residues long. For the CDR3, the DNA is TGTGCCAGCAGTTTAATCACGGGCGCTGAAGCTTTCTTT. It translates to CASSLITGAEAFF.

The chain joins TRBV7-8 to TRBJ1-5, with D uncertain. This CDR3 is 15 amino acids long. Germline V CDR1 and CDR2: SGHVS, FQNEAQ. Between the trimmed V and J ends, which lost 4 bases and 0 bases, there was a span of 10 bases. CDR3 sequence (DNA): TGTGCCAGCAGCTCCCAAGGGTATAGCAATCAGCCCCAGCATTTT. Amino acids: CASSSQGYSNQPQHF.

This chain uses TRBV5-6 with TRBJ2-4; TRBD1 matches 9 bases. Per the germline V gene, CDR1 is SGHDT and CDR2 is YYEEEE. After removal of 1 base from V and 1 base from J, the junction contained 3 bases not matched to a gene. The CDR3 contains 16 residues. The CDR3 DNA sequence: TGTGCCAGCAGCTTGATCGGGACAGGGGCCAAAAACATTCAGTACTTC. Encoded protein: CASSLIGTGAKNIQYF.

The genes are TRBV6-1 and TRBJ1-5; TRBD1 aligns across 8 bases. From germline, CDR1 is MNHNS and CDR2 SASEGT. There are 15 residues in the CDR3. V lost 1 base and J lost 6; bases outside the gene matches: 5. The chain's CDR3 is CASSEVAGGRQPQHF. In DNA, the CDR3 is TGTGCCAGCAGTGAAGTGGCAGGGGGCCGTCAGCCCCAGCATTTT.

V gene TRBV10-3 combines with J gene TRBJ1-4; D uncertain. Deletions cut 2 bases from V and 7 bases from J, with 2 bases between. The germline V gene encodes CDR1 ENHRY and CDR2 SYGVKD. This CDR3 has 11 residues. The CDR3 DNA reads as TGTGCCATCAGTGAGGGTGAAAAACTGTTTTTT. This translates into CAISEGEKLFF.

The J gene is TRBJ2-3, the V gene TRBV7-8, with D uncertain. The V gene lost 1 base and the J gene lost 4 bases, with 12 bases spanning the gap. There are 15 residues in the CDR3. Germline CDR1 and CDR2: SGHVS and FQNEAQ. The CDR3 is CASSLGLLYADTQYF. CDR3 DNA sequence: TGTGCCAGCAGCTTAGGGCTCCTGTATGCAGATACGCAGTATTTT.

The V call is TRBV18, the J call TRBJ1-4, with D maybe TRBD1 (6 bases). V was pared by 5 bases and J by 1 base, with 8 bases between. The germline V gene encodes CDR1 KGHSH and CDR2 LQKENI. CDR3 length: 14 amino acids. The CDR3 DNA reads as TGTGCCAGCTCAAAGGGGGGAACTAATGAAAAACTGTTTTTT. This sequence encodes CASSKGGTNEKLFF.

The chain has TRBV6-1 and TRBJ1-2; D gene ambiguous. Germline CDR1 and CDR2: MNHNS and SASEGT. CDR3 length: 13 residues. V lost 7 bases to trimming and J lost 3 bases, with 12 bases between them. The CDR3 here is CASKIGYDYGYTF. CDR3 in DNA: TGTGCCAGCAAAATCGGCTATGACTATGGCTACACCTTC.

The J gene is TRBJ2-1, the V gene TRBV19, with TRBD2 identical over 13 bases. The CDR3 has 18 residues. Germline CDR1 LNHDA, CDR2 SQIVND (reference sequence). Unmatched junction bases numbered 11, after V lost 5 bases and J lost 4 bases. The CDR3 is CASSLRTGTSGAYNEQFF. The CDR3 region has the DNA TGTGCCAGTAGTCTTCGGACCGGGACTAGCGGGGCATACAATGAGCAGTTCTTC.